The 22 T cell receptor beta chains below all came from one sample that was sequenced in a study of glioma-infiltrating T cells after dendritic cell vaccination (dated by TCRdb to the mid-2010s). Library preparation was by the immunoSEQ multiplex PCR assay. As stored in TCRdb, this immuneACCESS dataset retains in-frame rearrangements with V and J assigned. A fraction of the clones does not appear; measured against another copy, unresolved V genes explain less than half of the discrepancy, and the remainder lacks a known reason. The sample includes some 99,000 clones, with approximately 80% observed a single time. The ten biggest clones cover roughly 5.3% of the sample. Taken with the paper, the label for time point translates to: after dendritic cell vaccination, including at tumor progression/relapse. Specimen: blood, collected after dendritic cell vaccination. These receptors were taken from a human donor with glioblastoma.

V usage is TRBV10-2 and J usage is TRBJ2-5; D might be TRBD2 (6 bases). CDR1 WSHSY and CDR2 SAAADI come from the germline V gene. CDR3 size: 13 residues. V lost 4 bases and J 4 bases, leaving 10 bases between the germline ends. CDR3 amino acids: CASSVLGGETQYF. CDR3 sequence (DNA): TGCGCCAGCAGTGTGCTGGGGGGAGAGACCCAGTACTTC.

This chain joins TRBV6-1 and TRBJ2-5, with TRBD1 matching 7 bases. Germline V CDR1 and CDR2: MNHNS, SASEGT. V trimming: 6 bases; J trimming: 5 bases; junction bases outside the gene matches: 9. The CDR3 contains 14 residues. The CDR3 DNA reads as TGTGCCAGCAGGAGACAGGGTGAAAGGGAGACCCAGTACTTC. This encodes CASRRQGERETQYF.

The V and J genes are TRBV19 and TRBJ1-1; D gene ambiguous. From germline, CDR1 is LNHDA and CDR2 SQIVND (reference sequence). The CDR3 has 14 residues. Trimming left V 7 bases short and J 1 base short, with 13 bases between. CDR3 coding DNA: TGTGCCAGTATGCGGGAGTCTGGGAACACTGAAGCTTTCTTT. Residues: CASMRESGNTEAFF.

The CDR3 sequence is CASSSSGGAADTQYF. CDR3 coding DNA: TGTGCCAGCAGCTCCAGCGGGGGGGCCGCAGATACGCAGTATTTT. This chain joins TRBV7-3 and TRBJ2-3, with TRBD2 identical over 10 bases. V trimming: 4 bases; J trimming: 4 bases; junction bases outside the gene matches: 5. This CDR3 has 15 residues. The germline gives CDR1 SGHTA, CDR2 FQGTGA. Together with reference TRBV7-3 and TRBJ2-3, the CDR3 gives the full variable domain: GAGVSQTPSNKVTEKGKYVELRCDPISGHTALYWYRQSLGQGPEFLIYFQGTGAADDSGLPNDRFFAVRPEGSVSTLKIQRTERGDSAVYLCASSSSGGAADTQYFGPGTRLTVL.

The genes are TRBV5-4 and TRBJ1-1, with D tentatively TRBD1 (6 bases). With 2 bases removed from V and 4 bases from J, the gap between germline ends came to 12 bases. There are 14 residues in the CDR3. Germline CDR1 and CDR2: SGHNT and YYREEE (reference sequence). The CDR3, as DNA: TGTGCCAGCAGCTTAGGGGGAGTCAGCACTGAAGCTTTCTTT. Its translation: CASSLGGVSTEAFF.

The chain is built from TRBV15 and TRBJ1-3; D not certain. V lost 0 bases to trimming and J lost 4 bases, with 10 bases between them. The CDR3 runs 15 residues. Germline assignment: CDR1 LNHNV and CDR2 YYDKDF (reference sequence). CDR3: CATSRDGGPGNTIYF. The CDR3 DNA reads TGTGCCACCAGCAGAGATGGAGGGCCCGGAAACACCATATATTTT.

The rearrangement joins TRBV5-1 to TRBJ2-7; the D gene is possibly TRBD1 (5 bases). The germline gives CDR1 SGHRS, CDR2 YFSETQ. This CDR3 has 14 residues. V was cut by 4 bases and J by 2 bases, with 13 bases left in between. CDR3 coding DNA: TGCGCCAGCAGCCCCCGACAGTTAACCTACGAGCAGTACTTC. Amino acids: CASSPRQLTYEQYF.

This clone was recorded a few times. This chain uses TRBV5-4 with TRBJ1-1; D is perhaps TRBD1 (5 bases). Germline values: CDR1 SGHNT, CDR2 YYREEE (reference sequence). Trimming stripped 6 bases from V and 4 bases from J, with 16 bases between. The CDR3 has 14 amino acids. CDR3 DNA: TGTGCCAGCACCCCCGGGGGGGGAGGCACTGAAGCTTTCTTT. This encodes CASTPGGGGTEAFF.

V is TRBV5-4 and J is TRBJ2-3; possible D gene TRBD2, 6 bases. This CDR3 region has 14 residues. V was trimmed by 4 bases and J by 2 bases, leaving 11 bases between them. The germline V gene encodes CDR1 SGHNT and CDR2 YYREEE (reference sequence). The CDR3 bases are TGTGCCAGCAGCCCGGGAGCAAACACAGATACGCAGTATTTT. Amino acids: CASSPGANTDTQYF.

The chain recombines TRBV5-1 with TRBJ2-1; 13 bases are a match to TRBD2. There are 16 residues in the CDR3. Per germline, CDR1 SGHRS and CDR2 YFSETQ. V lost 3 bases, J lost 4 bases, and 4 bases stayed unmatched. CDR3 sequence (DNA): TGCGCCAGCAGCTCTCCGGGACTAGCGGGATACAATGAGCAGTTCTTC. This codes for CASSSPGLAGYNEQFF.

The chain recombines TRBV5-5 with TRBJ2-5; D gene uncertain. The DNA end favors TRBJ2-7, so the J call may be wrong. This CDR3 spans 16 amino acids. Germline CDR1 is SGHKS and CDR2 is YYEKEE (reference sequence). CDR3: CASTTLNLVRSYEQYF. The CDR3 bases are TGTGCCAGCACAACCCTCAACCTTGTACGGTCCTACGAGCAGTACTTC.

Points on this clone: Other DNA sequences in this sample translate to the same CDR3. The rearrangement uses TRBV5-1 and TRBJ1-3, with D perhaps TRBD1 (6 bases). Germline assignment: CDR1 SGHRS and CDR2 YFSETQ. V lost 4 bases to trimming and J lost 3 bases, with 17 bases between them. There are 16 residues in the CDR3. The CDR3 sequence: CASSRRGGRDGNTIYF. The DNA of the CDR3 is TGCGCCAGCAGCCGGCGCGGGGGGCGCGATGGAAACACCATATATTTT. The whole variable domain, filled in from reference TRBV5-1 and TRBJ1-3, reads KAGVTQTPRYLIKTRGQQVTLSCSPISGHRSVSWYQQTPGQGLQFLFEYFSETQRNKGNFPGRFSGRQFSNSRSEMNVSTLELGDSALYLCASSRRGGRDGNTIYFGEGSWLTVV.

This clone was seen a handful of times. This sequence joins TRBV27 and TRBJ2-3; 8 positions match TRBD2. Germline V gene sequence: CDR1 MNHEY, CDR2 SMNVEV (reference sequence). The CDR3 covers 16 residues. J gave up 6 bases and V 6 bases, and 14 bases lay outside the gene matches. As DNA, the CDR3 is TGTGCCAGCAGCACACTTACCGGGGGGGCCAGGGATACGCAGTATTTT. Its translation is CASSTLTGGARDTQYF.

The V gene is TRBV29-1, the J gene TRBJ1-1, with D unclear. CDR3 size: 13 residues. The germline gives CDR1 SQVTM, CDR2 ANQGSEA. Trimming cost V 2 bases and J 3 bases, with 10 bases left between them. The CDR3 nucleotides are TGCAGCGTTGAATGGGCAGGCGACACTGAAGCTTTCTTT. It is translated as CSVEWAGDTEAFF.

V gene TRBV4-1 combines with J gene TRBJ2-6, with TRBD2 identical over 7 bases. V dropped 3 bases and J dropped 0; count of bases not matched to a gene: 11. This CDR3 region has 19 residues. The germline CDR1 and CDR2 sequences are MGHRA and YSYEKL. The CDR3 DNA is TGCGCCAGCAGCCACCCCCGGGGAGGGGTCCGCTCTGGGGCCAACGTCCTGACTTTC. Encoded protein: CASSHPRGGVRSGANVLTF.

This clone has a single count. The chain carries TRBV7-8 and TRBJ2-2; maybe TRBD2 (5 bases). Between the trimmed V and J ends, which lost 7 bases and 3 bases, there was a span of 15 bases. The germline V gene encodes CDR1 SGHVS and CDR2 FQNEAQ. The CDR3 totals 15 residues. CDR3 region: CASKRQDSHTGELFF. DNA of the CDR3: TGTGCCAGCAAAAGGCAGGACTCCCACACCGGGGAGCTGTTTTTT. The full variable domain, with the rest looked up from reference TRBV7-8 and TRBJ2-2, is GAGVSQSPRYKVAKRGQDVALRCDPISGHVSLFWYQQALGQGPEFLTYFQNEAQLDKSGLPSDRFFAERPEGSVSTLKIQRTQQEDSAVYLCASKRQDSHTGELFFGEGSRLTVL.

V usage is TRBV19 and J usage is TRBJ1-5, with 8 bases aligning to TRBD1. Germline V gene sequence: CDR1 LNHDA, CDR2 SQIVND (reference sequence). V lost 5 bases to trimming and J lost 5 bases; unmatched junction nucleotides: 5. This CDR3 is 14 amino acids long. Written as DNA, the CDR3 is TGTGCCAGTAGTCCACAGGGGGTCTATCAGCCCCAGCATTTT. Translated, it gives CASSPQGVYQPQHF.

V and J are TRBV5-1 and TRBJ1-2; D not certain. The CDR3 covers 14 residues. The germline gives CDR1 SGHRS, CDR2 YFSETQ. Trimming stripped 4 bases from V and 8 bases from J, with 18 bases between. The CDR3 region is CASSPGRARGGYTF. The CDR3, as DNA: TGCGCCAGCAGCCCTGGACGGGCTCGGGGAGGCTACACCTTC.

This sequence joins TRBV2 and TRBJ2-1; TRBD1 is a possible D gene (5 bases). Per the germline V gene, CDR1 is SNHLY and CDR2 is FYNNEI. CDR3 length equals 14 residues. Trimming shortened V by 7 bases and J by 7 bases, and 17 bases separated the two germline ends. The CDR3 nucleotides read TGTGCCAGCAAGAATTCAGGGATTGGGAATGAGCAGTTCTTC. Protein sequence: CASKNSGIGNEQFF.

The chain has TRBV27 and TRBJ2-7, with 13 bases lining up with TRBD2. The junction had 11 bases not matched to a gene; V was cut back by 5 bases and J by 4 bases. This CDR3 region has 17 residues. Germline lookup yields CDR1 MNHEY and CDR2 SMNVEV (reference sequence). The CDR3 region is CASSPGLAGVKSYEQYF. CDR3 sequence (DNA): TGTGCCAGCAGTCCTGGACTAGCGGGAGTAAAATCTTACGAGCAGTACTTC.

The J gene is TRBJ1-6, the V gene TRBV6-1, with D possibly being TRBD1 (6 bases). The CDR3 has 14 amino acids. Trimming removed 10 bases at V and 0 bases at J, with 10 bases between. CDR1 MNHNS and CDR2 SASEGT come from the germline V gene. CDR3 in DNA: TGTGCCACCGGACAGAGCTCCTATAATTCACCCCTCCACTTT. It specifies CATGQSSYNSPLHF.

J is TRBJ2-2 and V is TRBV19; 7 bases agree with TRBD1. The V gene's germline CDR1 is LNHDA and CDR2 SQIVND (reference sequence). V lost 6 bases and J lost 1; bases outside the gene matches: 8. This CDR3 spans 16 amino acids. The CDR3 DNA sequence: TGTGCCAGTAGCTTGGGATACAGGGGGAACACCGGGGAGCTGTTTTTT. This gives the protein CASSLGYRGNTGELFF.